Sequencing of this T cell receptor beta chain was carried out in a study of blood T cell repertoires in COVID-19. Looking at the study overall: PBMCs, B-cell-depleted T cells, or T cells were the source of the cDNA or gDNA that made up the material.

In the original analysis: Estimated nucleated cell counts came from reference gene primer amplification. Assay: immunoSEQ multiplex PCR; the TCRdb copy retains only in-frame clones and omits some. That table gives V, J and clone size, and the DNA gave D and trimming. The table includes over 200,000 clones, about 90% detected once. The TCR sequence derives from a man between 40 and 49 years old with active or convalescent COVID-19. The specimen was peripheral blood.

CDR3 protein: CASSPLGPGNQPQHF. Written as DNA, the CDR3 is TGTGCCAGCAGCCCTCTCGGCCCAGGGAATCAGCCCCAGCATTTT. The V gene is TRBV2, the J gene TRBJ1-5, with D maybe TRBD1 (5 bases). Trimming took off 6 bases at V and 4 bases at J, with 16 bases between the two ends. CDR1 is SNHLY, CDR2 FYNNEI, per germline. There are 15 residues in the CDR3.